Following are 29 T cell receptor beta chains from one sample sequenced in a study of response to subunit inactivated influenza vaccine (dated by TCRdb to 2017 to 2018). The library was obtained by RT-PCR. Sequencing relied on an Illumina HiSeq 2500. TCRdb passed the public sequencing reads through fastp at Q25 and MiXCR, retaining productive beta sequences. Rows with a matching CDR3 protein are joined into one entry that keeps the most common DNA and genes. Across this sample there are some 570,000 distinct CDR3 sequences, with 11% seen only once. The ten most abundant clones make up approximately 9.9% of the sample. The sample was also reused in another study, on T cells expressing NK-cell markers. The second paper further reports: TCR beta cDNA libraries were prepared using 5'RACE template switching, which introduced a universal primer site and unique molecular identifiers.

Material: PBMCs from blood, obtained on the day of vaccination. Receptors originate from a man in his fifties who received an inactivated influenza vaccine. Donor details come from another sample of the same person, matched by shared clones.

This clonotype was observed a single time. The junction and the germline gene differ at one end; a read error may be behind it. The V call is TRBV6-6, the J call TRBJ2-1; 12 nucleotides agree with TRBD2. Looked up from germline, CDR1 is MNHNY and CDR2 is SVGAGI (reference sequence). The length of the CDR3 is 13 residues. The CDR3 DNA is TGTGCCAGCACCCCTAGCGGGGGGGAATTCCGGCTCTTC. This translates into CASTPSGGEFRLF.

This clonotype was picked up a small number of times. The rearrangement uses TRBV7-9 and TRBJ2-3; no firm D call. The CDR3 runs 15 residues. The V gene's germline CDR1 is SEHNR and CDR2 FQNEAQ (reference sequence). Trimming cost V 6 bases and J 1 base, with 14 bases left between them. CDR3 sequence (DNA): TGTGCCAGCAGAAATCCCCGGCAGGGCACAGATACGCAGTATTTT. Its protein is CASRNPRQGTDTQYF. The full variable domain, its missing parts supplied by reference TRBV7-9 and TRBJ2-3, is DTGVSQNPRHKITKRGQNVTFRCDPISEHNRLYWYRQTLGQGPEFLTYFQNEAQLEKSRLLSDRFSAERPKGSFSTLEIQRTEQGDSAMYLCASRNPRQGTDTQYFGPGTRLTVL.

There are a few counts of this clonotype. This chain joins TRBV7-2 and TRBJ2-2, with D possibly being TRBD1 or TRBD2 (5 bases each). V was clipped by 5 bases and J by 7 bases, with 17 bases between them. CDR1 is SGHTA and CDR2 is FQGNSA in the germline V gene. This CDR3 comprises 15 residues. The CDR3 region has the DNA TGTGCCAGCAGCCTACGGGGCAGCACCGGCGGGGAGCTGTTTTTT. It encodes CASSLRGSTGGELFF.

This clonotype was counted a few times. V usage is TRBV20-1 and J usage is TRBJ2-1; TRBD2 matches 9 bases. Trimming took 0 bases from V and 1 from J; bases not matched to a gene: 13. This CDR3 is built from 19 residues. Germline loops: CDR1 DFQATT, CDR2 SNEGSKA (reference sequence). CDR3 in DNA: TGCAGTGCTAGAGATGGATCGTTGCGGGCGGGGGGGTCCTACAATGAGCAGTTCTTC. Protein product: CSARDGSLRAGGSYNEQFF.

This clonotype was picked up one time. This chain uses TRBV5-1 with TRBJ1-2; no reliable D call. Germline V lookup: CDR1 SGHRS, CDR2 YFSETQ. Trimming took off 3 bases at V and 0 bases at J, with 9 bases between the two ends. The CDR3 totals 14 residues. The DNA of the CDR3 is TGCGCCAGCAGCTCACAGACAACTAACTATGGCTACACCTTC. Its translation: CASSSQTTNYGYTF.

V is TRBV6-5 and J is TRBJ2-7; 9 nucleotides line up with TRBD2. The ends lost 0 bases at V and 4 bases at J; junction bases unmatched: 4. CDR1 and CDR2 (germline): MNHEY, SVGAGI. This CDR3 spans 15 amino acids. The CDR3 coding sequence is TGTGCCAGCAGTTACTCGGCGGGAGGGCCGTACGAGCAGTACTTC. Translation gives CASSYSAGGPYEQYF.

The J gene is TRBJ1-3, the V gene TRBV4-2; D gene ambiguous. Trimming took 0 bases from V and 4 from J, leaving 13 bases between them. This CDR3 is 16 amino acids long. Germline CDR1 and CDR2: LGHNA and YNFKEQ. The CDR3 here is CASSQDGHSPGNTIYF. The CDR3 region has the DNA TGTGCCAGCAGCCAAGATGGGCACAGCCCCGGAAACACCATATATTTT.

This clonotype has more than one count but fewer than ten. The rearrangement links TRBV5-6 to TRBJ2-3; D tentatively fits TRBD1 or TRBD2 (5 bases each). In germline, CDR1 is SGHDT, CDR2 YYEEEE. This CDR3 has 15 amino acids. V gave up 4 bases and J gave up 0 bases, with 12 bases separating them. This CDR3 is CASSPLGVSTDTQYF. The CDR3 region has the DNA TGTGCCAGCAGCCCACTGGGGGTGAGCACAGATACGCAGTATTTT.

This clonotype came up many times. Here the CDR3 DNA reads TGTGCCAGCAGCTTAGGAGGAGCTTTCTTT. Protein: CASSLGGAFF. The genes are TRBV7-2 and TRBJ1-1; D uncertain. The V end was cut by 1 base, the J end by 10 bases, with 4 bases between. Per germline, CDR1 SGHTA and CDR2 FQGNSA. The CDR3 length is 10 residues.

The chain uses TRBV6-2 or TRBV6-3 and TRBJ2-6; possible D gene TRBD1, 6 bases. V gave up 6 bases and J gave up 2 bases, with 11 bases separating them. Per germline, CDR1 MNHEY and CDR2 SVGEGT. This CDR3 is 15 amino acids long. The CDR3 nucleotides are TGTGCCAGCAGCTTCGACAGGACTGGGGCCAACGTCCTGACTTTC. Its protein product is CASSFDRTGANVLTF.

This clonotype appeared a few times. V and J are TRBV28 and TRBJ1-2, with a possible D match to TRBD1 (6 bases). This CDR3 contains 15 residues. V gave up 4 bases and J gave up 4 bases, with 16 bases separating them. Germline V gene lookup returns CDR1 MDHEN and CDR2 SYDVKM. DNA for the CDR3: TGTGCCAGCAGTTCCCCCGACGGGGGGCCCTATGGCTACACCTTC. This encodes CASSSPDGGPYGYTF.

This clonotype was picked up many times. The V and J genes are TRBV28 and TRBJ1-6; the D is unclear. The CDR3 extends over 15 amino acids. Germline V CDR1 and CDR2: MDHEN, SYDVKM. Deletions cut 3 bases from V and 9 bases from J, with 15 bases between. In DNA, the CDR3 is TGTGCCAGCAGTTTCGACGATCGGGTGATTTCACCCCTCCACTTT. Amino acid sequence: CASSFDDRVISPLHF. Based on the CDR3 plus reference TRBV28 and TRBJ1-6, the full variable domain is DVKVTQSSRYLVKRTGEKVFLECVQDMDHENMFWYRQDPGLGLRLIYFSYDVKMKEKGDIPEGYSVSREKKERFSLILESASTNQTSMYLCASSFDDRVISPLHFGNGTRLTVT.

This chain connects TRBV6-4 to TRBJ1-3; tentatively, D is TRBD1 (6 bases). Germline V gene sequence: CDR1 MRHNA, CDR2 SNTAGT. The CDR3 sequence is 18 residues long. V lost 2 bases and J 0 bases, leaving 17 bases between the germline ends. For the CDR3, the DNA is TGTGCCAGCAGTGACCGGGGCAGGGGTAGCCTCTCTGGAAACACCATATATTTT. Protein sequence: CASSDRGRGSLSGNTIYF.

This clonotype occurred a few times. The DNA for the CDR3 is TGTGCCAGCAACCCCAGCAGGTTCATGAACACTGAAGCTTTCTTT. This encodes CASNPSRFMNTEAFF. V and J are TRBV12-3 or TRBV12-4 and TRBJ1-1, with D uncertain. The CDR3 covers 15 residues. V lost 7 bases and J lost 0, with 15 bases in between.

This clonotype was observed a handful of times. The chain uses TRBV6-1 and TRBJ2-7; no clear D gene. V lost 4 bases and J 6 bases, leaving 16 bases between the germline ends. Germline V gene lookup returns CDR1 MNHNS and CDR2 SASEGT. There are 14 residues in the CDR3. The CDR3 loop reads CASSVNLGVSEQYF. The CDR3 DNA is TGTGCCAGCAGTGTAAACCTTGGGGTGAGCGAGCAGTACTTC.

This clonotype was counted at least ten times. The CDR3 loop reads CASSPPIAGLAGRLSTDTQYF. Written as DNA, the CDR3 is TGTGCCAGCAGTCCTCCAATAGCGGGACTAGCGGGAAGGCTCAGCACAGATACGCAGTATTTT. This chain joins TRBV6-2 or TRBV6-3 and TRBJ2-3; 13 nucleotides agree with TRBD2. This CDR3 is built from 21 residues. After removal of 5 bases from V and 0 bases from J, the junction contained 17 bases not matched to a gene. The germline V gene encodes CDR1 MNHEY and CDR2 SVGEGT.

This clonotype was seen a handful of times. The chain recombines TRBV6-2 or TRBV6-3 with TRBJ2-3; TRBD2 matches at 13 bases. Germline-derived CDR1 and CDR2 are MNHEY and SVGEGT. J lost 4 bases, V lost 6 bases, and 7 bases had no gene match. The CDR3 covers 16 residues. The CDR3 coding sequence is TGTGCCAGCAGGGAACTAGCGGGGGGGCTCCCAGATACGCAGTATTTT. Translation gives CASRELAGGLPDTQYF.

The table lists this clonotype with many counts. This chain links TRBV12-3 or TRBV12-4 with TRBJ1-5; D gene unclear. The CDR3 covers 14 residues. Trimming cost V 1 base and J 2 bases, with 6 bases left between them. The CDR3 spells CASSLGLGNQPQHF. The CDR3 nucleotides read TGTGCCAGCAGTTTAGGTCTGGGCAATCAGCCCCAGCATTTT.

This clonotype was detected a few times. V usage is TRBV25-1 and J usage is TRBJ2-1, with TRBD1 matching over 8 bases. The CDR3 spans 14 residues. CDR1 and CDR2 from the germline V gene are MGHDK and SYGVNS. J gave up 9 bases and V 8 bases, and 12 bases lay outside the gene matches. The CDR3: CASWTGRTSSEQFF. The CDR3 region has the DNA TGTGCCAGCTGGACAGGGAGGACCTCCAGTGAGCAGTTCTTC.

This clonotype has only a few counts. The chain combines TRBV5-1 with TRBJ1-1, with D perhaps TRBD1 (5 bases). Trimming stripped 0 bases from V and 5 bases from J, with 11 bases between. The length of the CDR3 is 14 residues. CDR1 SGHRS and CDR2 YFSETQ come from the germline V gene. As DNA, the CDR3 is TGCGCCAGCAGCTTGGAGTGGGGGGTAACTGAAGCTTTCTTT. Its protein product is CASSLEWGVTEAFF.

Only a few counts were recorded for this clonotype. The chain links TRBV4-1 to TRBJ1-2, with a weak D call TRBD1 (6 bases). The germline V gene has CDR1 MGHRA and CDR2 YSYEKL. V gave up 1 base and J gave up 4 bases, with 13 bases separating them. The CDR3 loop spans 15 amino acids. CDR3 DNA: TGCGCCAGCAGCCAAGCAGGAGGGGGAGTCTATGGCTACACCTTC. It encodes CASSQAGGGVYGYTF.

The table lists this clonotype with a count of one. The chain carries TRBV4-1 and TRBJ1-6; D gene uncertain. The CDR3 is 17 residues long. Germline CDR1 reads MGHRA; CDR2 reads YSYEKL. The V and J ends lost 1 base and 8 bases respectively, with 18 bases between them. CDR3 sequence (DNA): TGCGCCAGCAGCCAAGGCCGGGCCCTCATTCGGGATTCACCCCTCCACTTT. Its translation is CASSQGRALIRDSPLHF.

The CDR3 DNA reads as TGTGCCTGGAGCGGCCTCGGAGGCCACTCCTACGAGCAGTACTTC. This codes for CAWSGLGGHSYEQYF. The V gene is TRBV30, the J gene TRBJ2-7; the D gene is possibly TRBD2 (5 bases). Germline values: CDR1 GTSNPN, CDR2 SVGIG (reference sequence). This CDR3 has 15 residues. V was pared by 3 bases and J by 0 bases, with 15 bases between.

The chain uses TRBV7-8 and TRBJ1-5; D perhaps matches TRBD1 (5 bases). CDR1 is SGHVS, CDR2 FQNEAQ, per germline. This CDR3 comprises 17 residues. V was clipped by 2 bases and J by 7 bases, with 21 bases between them. Here the CDR3 reads CASSLLGVGGAGQPQHF. As DNA, the CDR3 is TGTGCCAGCAGCTTACTGGGGGTAGGAGGGGCCGGGCAGCCCCAGCATTTT.

The chain uses TRBV7-2 and TRBJ2-2, with 11 bases identical to TRBD1. Germline assignment: CDR1 SGHTA and CDR2 FQGNSA. This CDR3 has 16 amino acids. V shed 5 bases, J shed 4 bases, and the junction held 6 bases outside the gene matches. The DNA for the CDR3 is TGTGCCAGCAGCCCTTGGACAGGGGGCGTCACCGGGGAGCTGTTTTTT. Amino acids: CASSPWTGGVTGELFF.

This clonotype was seen a handful of times. The chain is built from TRBV9 and TRBJ1-4; D ambiguous. The germline V gene has CDR1 SGDLS and CDR2 YYNGEE. V lost 3 bases to trimming and J lost 0 bases, with 9 bases between them. The CDR3 sequence is 15 residues long. CDR3 DNA sequence: TGTGCCAGCAGCGCCGGGATTGCAACTAATGAAAAACTGTTTTTT. Translating gives CASSAGIATNEKLFF.

In this sample, this clonotype turned up many times. V and J are TRBV6-2 or TRBV6-3 and TRBJ2-1; 7 bases agree with TRBD2. This CDR3 spans 16 amino acids. With V trimmed by 0 bases and J by 10 bases, 12 bases remained unmatched. Germline assignment: CDR1 MNHEY and CDR2 SVGEGT. The CDR3 here is CASSYSKAGTETEQFF. The CDR3 DNA follows: TGTGCCAGCAGTTACTCGAAAGCGGGGACGGAAACGGAGCAGTTCTTC.

This chain connects TRBV28 to TRBJ2-7; D possibly corresponds to TRBD2 (6 bases). V lost 5 bases to trimming and J lost 3 bases, with 20 bases between them. Germline CDR1 is MDHEN and CDR2 is SYDVKM. This CDR3 comprises 16 residues. CDR3 nucleotide sequence: TGTGCCAGCAGTCCACCCGGGACTCCAGGATACTACGAGCAGTACTTC. Translated: CASSPPGTPGYYEQYF.

Only a few counts were recorded for this clonotype. The chain links TRBV4-2 to TRBJ2-7; D gene unclear. CDR1 and CDR2 (germline): LGHNA, YNFKEQ. Trimming removed 0 bases from V and 6 bases from J, with 6 bases in between. CDR3 size: 12 residues. DNA for the CDR3: TGTGCCAGCAGCCAAGATTGGCGCGAGCAGTACTTC. It encodes CASSQDWREQYF.